The 12 T cell receptor beta chains given below trace back to one sample, sequenced in a study of regulatory T cells in long-lasting Graves disease. Through Arm-PCR of CDR3 regions and iRepertoire HTBI primers, TCR beta libraries were built. TCRdb fed the multiplex PCR reads into MiXCR, producing one record per CDR3 protein. The sample lists about 240,000 distinct CDR3 sequences; around 20% were seen once. Noted time point: newly diagnosed GD, antithyroid drugs for less than 3 months. Scientists built the TCR library using RNA that was extracted from PBMCs. The sample consisted of peripheral blood mononuclear cells (PBMCs), taken at new diagnosis, from a patient treated with antithyroid drugs. The receptors come from a female donor with Graves disease.

This clonotype was detected a few times. V is TRBV27 and J is TRBJ1-6; 7 nucleotides line up with TRBD1. J lost 3 bases, V lost 6 bases, and 5 bases had no gene match. This CDR3 region has 15 residues. Germline-derived CDR1 and CDR2 are MNHEY and SMNVEV (reference sequence). CDR3 loop: CASSHTGVYNSPLHF. DNA for the CDR3: TGTGCCAGCAGCCACACAGGGGTCTATAATTCACCCCTCCACTTT.

This clonotype was seen many times. This chain links TRBV12-3 or TRBV12-4 with TRBJ1-2; D ambiguous. V shed 3 bases and J shed 3 bases, with 11 bases lying between them. The CDR3 contains 14 residues. The CDR3 coding sequence is TGTGCCAGCAGTTTCGGCAGATCCGACTATGGCTACACCTTC. Translation: CASSFGRSDYGYTF.

This clonotype was counted ten times or more. V usage is TRBV6-2 or TRBV6-3 and J usage is TRBJ2-7, with D maybe TRBD2 (6 bases). Germline V gives CDR1 MNHEY, CDR2 SVGEGT. This CDR3 region has 14 residues. V dropped 4 bases and J dropped 7 bases, with 17 bases sitting between them. The CDR3 sequence is CASSLPTPGREQYF. As DNA, the CDR3 is TGTGCCAGCAGTTTACCGACACCAGGGAGGGAGCAGTACTTC.

The sample holds many counts of this clonotype. The chain recombines TRBV29-1 with TRBJ2-3, with D hard to call. V was shortened by 6 bases and J by 11 bases, with 6 bases between the two germline ends. Germline values: CDR1 SQVTM, CDR2 ANQGSEA. The CDR3 covers 8 residues. DNA for the CDR3: TGCAGCGTGGCACGGCAGTATTTT. Encoded protein: CSVARQYF.

Ten or more counts support this clonotype. The CDR3 DNA sequence: TGTGCCAGCAGTAGACAGGGGGCGCATTCGGAGACCCAGTACTTC. As protein: CASSRQGAHSETQYF. The chain is built from TRBV6-1 and TRBJ2-5; TRBD1 agrees at 10 bases. The CDR3 sequence is 15 residues long. The V gene's germline CDR1 is MNHNS and CDR2 SASEGT. The J segment lost 5 bases and the V segment lost 5 bases, leaving 8 bases of the junction unmatched.

This clonotype was observed at least ten times. The chain is built from TRBV5-1 and TRBJ2-7; perhaps TRBD1 as D (6 bases). CDR1 and CDR2 from the germline V gene are SGHRS and YFSETQ. The CDR3 sequence is 14 residues long. V was trimmed by 4 bases and J by 2 bases, leaving 13 bases between them. The CDR3 reads CASSPNTGPYEQYF. The CDR3 region has the DNA TGCGCCAGCAGCCCAAATACAGGGCCCTACGAGCAGTACTTC.

This clonotype has a count of ten or more. V gene TRBV2 combines with J gene TRBJ2-1, with 13 bases identical to TRBD2. Germline CDR1 and CDR2: SNHLY and FYNNEI. There are 15 residues in the CDR3. V lost 5 bases to trimming and J lost 8 bases; unmatched junction nucleotides: 6. DNA for the CDR3: TGTGCCAGCAGTCCTACTAGCGGGAGGGTCGATGAGCAGTTCTTC. Protein sequence: CASSPTSGRVDEQFF.

Ten or more counts support this clonotype. The DNA for the CDR3 is TGTGCCAGCAGTCCGGCCCGGGACAGGGGGCTGTCAGTTACAGATACGCAGTATTTT. Translating gives CASSPARDRGLSVTDTQYF. This rearrangement joins TRBV28 to TRBJ2-3; TRBD1 agrees at 12 bases. CDR1 and CDR2 (germline): MDHEN, SYDVKM. V was clipped by 5 bases and J by 3 bases; unmatched bases: 15. The CDR3 covers 19 residues.

The sample holds many counts of this clonotype. This chain connects TRBV9 to TRBJ2-7; possibly TRBD1 for D (6 bases). The CDR3 loop spans 14 amino acids. Trimming stripped 4 bases from V and 2 bases from J, with 13 bases between. Germline V gene sequence: CDR1 SGDLS, CDR2 YYNGEE. The CDR3 bases are TGTGCCAGCAGCAAGGACAGTCGTCCCTACGAGCAGTACTTC. The encoded protein is CASSKDSRPYEQYF.

J is TRBJ1-5 and V is TRBV20-1; D may be TRBD1 (6 bases). V was cut by 3 bases and J by 1 base, with 16 bases left in between. Germline CDR1 is DFQATT and CDR2 is SNEGSKA (reference sequence). This CDR3 spans 16 amino acids. The CDR3 region has the DNA TGCAGTGCTAGGGAAGGGGGGAGGGCAAGCAATCAGCCCCAGCATTTT. Protein: CSAREGGRASNQPQHF.

CDR3 in amino acids: CASSQDKRGYEQFF. Here the CDR3 DNA reads TGCGCCAGCAGCCAAGATAAGAGAGGTTACGAGCAGTTCTTC. The chain links TRBV4-3 to TRBJ2-1; no firm D call. The CDR3 totals 14 residues. CDR1 is LGHNA, CDR2 YSLEER, per germline. V gave up 0 bases and J gave up 10 bases, with 13 bases separating them.

This clonotype was counted ten times or more. The chain uses TRBV29-1 and TRBJ2-7; D unresolved. This CDR3 is 13 amino acids long. CDR1 SQVTM and CDR2 ANQGSEA come from the germline V gene. Trimming stripped 5 bases from V and 6 bases from J, with 17 bases between. CDR3 protein: CSVRAPRVLEQYF. In DNA, the CDR3 is TGCAGCGTTCGCGCCCCAAGGGTCCTCGAGCAGTACTTC.